Reported below is one TCR beta chain. Its antigen is currently unknown. The CDR3 extends over 15 amino acids. V was shortened by 3 bases and J by 3 bases, with 12 bases between the two germline ends. Germline CDR1 and CDR2: LGHNA and YSLEER. Libraries were prepared by immunoSEQ multiplex PCR; TCRdb keeps only in-frame clonotypes and omits some of them. Of approximately 83,000 clones detected, over 75% appear once; the ten largest clones hold roughly 4.8%. This sample is part of a study of OX40 agonist ivuxolimab in advanced cancers. Study-level results: On average, CD8+ T cells showed a greater number of expanded clones than CD4+.

Specimen: CD4+ or CD8+ T cells sorted from blood, collected in a trial of the OX40 agonist ivuxolimab. This TCR came from an adult with an advanced solid tumor such as melanoma, head and neck, liver or kidney cancer. The chain recombines TRBV4-3 with TRBJ1-5; a possible D gene is TRBD1 (5 bases). For the CDR3, the DNA is TGCGCCAGCAGCCAGGCCGGGACCGCCAATCAGCCCCAGCATTTT. Encoded protein: CASSQAGTANQPQHF.